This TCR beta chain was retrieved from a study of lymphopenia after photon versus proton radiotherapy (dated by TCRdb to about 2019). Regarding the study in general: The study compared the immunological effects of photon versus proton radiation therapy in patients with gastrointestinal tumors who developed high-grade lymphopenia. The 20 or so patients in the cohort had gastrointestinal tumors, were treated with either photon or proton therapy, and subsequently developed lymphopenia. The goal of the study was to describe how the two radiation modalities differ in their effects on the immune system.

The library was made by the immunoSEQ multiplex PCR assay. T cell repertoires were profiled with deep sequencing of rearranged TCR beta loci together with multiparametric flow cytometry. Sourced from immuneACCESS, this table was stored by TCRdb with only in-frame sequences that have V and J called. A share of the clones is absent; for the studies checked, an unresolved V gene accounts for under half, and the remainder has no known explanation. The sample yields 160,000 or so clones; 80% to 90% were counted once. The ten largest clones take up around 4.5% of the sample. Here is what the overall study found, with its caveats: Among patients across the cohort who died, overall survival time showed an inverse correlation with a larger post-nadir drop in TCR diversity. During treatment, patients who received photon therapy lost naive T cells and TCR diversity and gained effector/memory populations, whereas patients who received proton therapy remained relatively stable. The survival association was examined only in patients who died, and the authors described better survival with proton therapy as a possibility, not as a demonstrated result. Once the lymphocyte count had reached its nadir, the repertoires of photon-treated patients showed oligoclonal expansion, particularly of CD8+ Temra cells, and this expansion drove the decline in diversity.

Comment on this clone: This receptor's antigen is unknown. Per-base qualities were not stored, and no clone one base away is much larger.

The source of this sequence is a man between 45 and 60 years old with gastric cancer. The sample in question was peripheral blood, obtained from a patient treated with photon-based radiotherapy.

CDR3 region: CASSFRGRAGSNEKLFF. The nucleotides read TGTGCCAGCAGCTTTCGGGGACGGGCAGGGAGTAATGAAAAACTGTTTTTT. Recombination linked TRBV7-6 to TRBJ1-4; the D gene is perhaps TRBD1, on 5 matching bases. V is clipped by 3 bases and J by 4 bases, and the sequence between their germline boundaries is 18 bases long. Taken from the germline V gene, the CDR1 and CDR2 loops are SGHVS and FNYEAQ. Taken from cysteine to phenylalanine, the CDR3 has 17 residues. Only the CDR3 DNA is retained, 51 bases long and in frame from the first base.